Listed here are 32 T cell receptor beta chains from one sample, sequenced in a study of shared clonotypes between healthy human individuals. Profiling relied on immunoSEQ multiplex PCR, and the TCRdb table lists in-frame clones only, not all of them. Among approximately 480,000 clones, almost 80% were seen once, and the ten largest hold around 12%. Sequenced: PBMCs. These receptors came from a middle-aged woman in good health. Some clones in this sample may be carry-over from other donors' samples.

The chain employs TRBV7-9 and TRBJ2-3; 15 nucleotides match TRBD2. This CDR3 has 17 amino acids. V lost 4 bases, J lost 5 bases, and 7 bases stayed unmatched. The germline CDR1 and CDR2 sequences are SEHNR and FQNEAQ (reference sequence). CDR3 sequence (DNA): TGTGCCAGCAGCTCCCGGACTAGCGGGAGGGTGGGAGATACGCAGTATTTT. Amino acid sequence: CASSSRTSGRVGDTQYF.

As for this clone: A junction boundary mismatches the germline segment, possibly from a read error. This chain uses TRBV30 with TRBJ1-2; 9 nucleotides match TRBD1. Germline V gives CDR1 GTSNPN, CDR2 SVGIG (reference sequence). This CDR3 spans 11 amino acids. For the CDR3, the DNA is TGTGCCTGGAGTGAAACAGGGGGCTCTCGCTTC. As protein: CAWSETGGSRF.

The chain joins TRBV28 to TRBJ2-7; 11 nucleotides match TRBD2. V dropped 6 bases and J dropped 5; count of bases not matched to a gene: 6. The CDR3 consists of 14 residues. The germline CDR1 and CDR2 sequences are MDHEN and SYDVKM. CDR3 loop: CASRPSGRMDEQYF. The CDR3 nucleotides are TGTGCCAGCAGGCCTAGCGGGAGGATGGACGAGCAGTACTTC.

The chain joins TRBV6-1 to TRBJ1-4; perhaps TRBD1 as D (6 bases). Germline-derived CDR1 and CDR2 are MNHNS and SASEGT. This CDR3 is built from 14 residues. V lost 4 bases and J lost 3, with 9 bases in between. The CDR3 DNA sequence: TGTGCCAGCAGTGGGGGGCGCGCTAATGAAAAACTGTTTTTT. Translating gives CASSGGRANEKLFF.

The chain has TRBV27 and TRBJ2-1, with 7 positions matching TRBD2. Germline V gene data show CDR1 as MNHEY and CDR2 as SMNVEV (reference sequence). This CDR3 comprises 17 residues. Trimming at V came to 7 bases and at J to 1 base, leaving 13 bases not matched to a gene. As DNA, the CDR3 is TGTGCCAGCATTACCCGGTCAAGCGGGATGTCCTACAATGAGCAGTTCTTC. Residues: CASITRSSGMSYNEQFF.

A remark on this clone: At one boundary the junction diverges from the germline segment, which might be a read error. The chain couples TRBV4-1 to TRBJ2-7; the match to TRBD2 covers 7 bases. The CDR3 consists of 15 residues. Germline assignment: CDR1 MGHRA and CDR2 YSYEKL. The DNA of the CDR3 is TGCGCCAGCAGCCAAGACCAGCGGGAATCCTCCGAGCAGTACTTC. It codes for CASSQDQRESSEQYF.

The chain couples TRBV28 to TRBJ2-1; a possible D gene is TRBD2 (7 bases). The CDR3 consists of 15 residues. V was cut by 8 bases and J by 7 bases, with 21 bases left in between. CDR1 is MDHEN and CDR2 is SYDVKM in the germline V gene. CDR3: CASYPGAGVGNEQFF. For the CDR3, the DNA is TGTGCCAGCTACCCGGGGGCGGGAGTAGGGAATGAGCAGTTCTTC.

V usage is TRBV30 and J usage is TRBJ1-1; D unresolved. CDR3 length: 12 amino acids. CDR1 GTSNPN and CDR2 SVGIG come from the germline V gene (reference sequence). V lost 4 bases and J 4 bases, leaving 10 bases between the germline ends. DNA for the CDR3: TGTGCCTGGAATAAAAGTAGCACTGAAGCTTTCTTT. Translation gives CAWNKSSTEAFF. The full variable domain, completed using reference TRBV30 and TRBJ1-1, is SQTIHQWPATLVQPVGSPLSLECTVEGTSNPNLYWYRQAAGRGLQLLFYSVGIGQISSEVPQNLSASRPQDRQFILSSKKLLLSDSGFYLCAWNKSSTEAFFGQGTRLTVV.

This chain links TRBV28 with TRBJ1-3, with D tentatively TRBD1 (5 bases). Per germline, CDR1 MDHEN and CDR2 SYDVKM. The ends were cut back, 8 bases at V and 4 bases at J, with 12 bases in the middle. This CDR3 comprises 13 residues. The CDR3 region has the DNA TGTGCCAGCCAAAGGGGATGGGGAAACACCATATATTTT. Amino acid sequence: CASQRGWGNTIYF.

Turning to this clone: The same CDR3 is also encoded by other DNA sequences in this sample. The rearrangement uses TRBV30 and TRBJ2-7; TRBD2 might be the D (5 bases). CDR1 and CDR2 (germline): GTSNPN, SVGIG (reference sequence). The CDR3 consists of 12 residues. Trimming took off 0 bases at V and 3 bases at J, with 6 bases between the two ends. The CDR3 bases are TGTGCCTGGAGTGTAAGCGGCTACGAGCAGTACTTC. Its protein product is CAWSVSGYEQYF.

As to this clone: The same CDR3 also results from other DNA sequences found in this sample. The genes are TRBV28 and TRBJ1-1, with D unresolved. Per germline, CDR1 MDHEN and CDR2 SYDVKM. There are 11 residues in the CDR3. With 2 bases removed from V and 5 bases from J, the gap between germline ends came to 3 bases. Written as DNA, the CDR3 is TGTGCCAGCAGTTTACGGACTGAAGCTTTCTTT. Protein: CASSLRTEAFF.

The chain uses TRBV6-4 and TRBJ2-2, with D uncertain. The V end lost 4 bases, the J end lost 4 bases, and 7 bases lay between the germline ends. The CDR3 loop spans 13 amino acids. In germline, CDR1 is MRHNA, CDR2 SNTAGT. CDR3 coding DNA: TGTGCCAGCAGTGGGGCCTTCACCGGGGAGCTGTTTTTT. Its translation is CASSGAFTGELFF.

Regarding this clone: Other DNA sequences in the same sample also yield this CDR3. This chain links TRBV5-1 with TRBJ2-3; 9 nucleotides line up with TRBD2. The germline gives CDR1 SGHRS, CDR2 YFSETQ. The CDR3 runs to 17 residues. V trimming: 0 bases; J trimming: 3 bases; junction bases outside the gene matches: 8. The CDR3, as DNA: TGCGCCAGCAGCTTGGCGGTTAGCGGGAGAGGAACAGATACGCAGTATTTT. It translates to CASSLAVSGRGTDTQYF.

The chain couples TRBV19 to TRBJ1-5; D is unclear. Per the germline V gene, CDR1 is LNHDA and CDR2 is SQIVND (reference sequence). The CDR3 length is 13 residues. With 5 bases removed from V and 5 bases from J, the gap between germline ends came to 10 bases. In DNA, the CDR3 is TGTGCCAGTAGTGACCAGACGGATCAGCCCCAGCATTTT. This codes for CASSDQTDQPQHF.

The chain couples TRBV28 to TRBJ2-1; possible D gene TRBD1, 6 bases. The length of the CDR3 is 15 residues. V shed 5 bases and J shed 6 bases, with 17 bases lying between them. Germline V gene data show CDR1 as MDHEN and CDR2 as SYDVKM. The CDR3 region is CASSRPTQGFNEQFF. The DNA of the CDR3 is TGTGCCAGCAGTCGGCCAACACAGGGATTCAATGAGCAGTTCTTC.

The chain links TRBV16 to TRBJ2-7; 7 nucleotides line up with TRBD1. This CDR3 region has 13 residues. Trimming took 4 bases from V and 5 from J; bases not matched to a gene: 5. Germline V CDR1 and CDR2: KGHSY, FQNENV. The CDR3 coding sequence is TGTGCCAGCAGCCCGCTTGACAGGGACGAGCAGTACTTC. Its protein product is CASSPLDRDEQYF.

The rearrangement links TRBV5-8 to TRBJ2-2, with a weak D call TRBD1 (6 bases). The germline V gene encodes CDR1 SGHTS and CDR2 YDEGEE. This CDR3 has 19 amino acids. V dropped 4 bases and J dropped 1 base, with 23 bases sitting between them. The CDR3, as DNA: TGTGCCAGCAGCCTCTGGTACGGTCAGGGGACCGGGAACACCGGGGAGCTGTTTTTT. This encodes CASSLWYGQGTGNTGELFF. Full variable domain (rest looked up from reference TRBV5-8 and TRBJ2-2): EAGVTQSPTHLIKTRGQQATLRCSPISGHTSVYWYQQALGLGLQFLLWYDEGEERNRGNFPPRFSGRQFPNYSSELNVNALELEDSALYLCASSLWYGQGTGNTGELFFGEGSRLTVL.

This rearrangement joins TRBV7-9 to TRBJ1-3; 7 positions match TRBD1. With 1 base clipped from V and 0 bases from J, the junction kept 3 bases outside the gene matches. The CDR3 length is 16 residues. Germline lookup yields CDR1 SEHNR and CDR2 FQNEAQ (reference sequence). The CDR3 coding sequence is TGTGCCAGCAGCTTAGAGGGGGACAGCTCTGGAAACACCATATATTTT. Translating gives CASSLEGDSSGNTIYF.

A few counts support this clone. Other DNA variants within this sample encode the same CDR3. V gene TRBV11-2 combines with J gene TRBJ2-7; perhaps TRBD1 as D (6 bases). The CDR3 runs to 15 residues. Per germline, CDR1 SGHAT and CDR2 FQNNGV. Trimming took off 5 bases at V and 5 bases at J, with 19 bases between the two ends. CDR3 sequence reads: CASSLAGTTWDEQYF. CDR3 DNA: TGTGCCAGCAGCCTAGCCGGGACAACTTGGGACGAGCAGTACTTC.

The chain combines TRBV7-2 with TRBJ1-5, with 7 bases matching TRBD1. Germline V lookup: CDR1 SGHTA, CDR2 FQGNSA. V lost 5 bases and J lost 2; bases outside the gene matches: 9. The CDR3 is made up of 16 amino acids. The CDR3: CASSPHLTGGNQPQHF. CDR3 in DNA: TGTGCCAGCAGCCCGCACCTTACAGGGGGCAATCAGCCCCAGCATTTT.

The chain combines TRBV28 with TRBJ2-3; TRBD2 might be the D (5 bases). This CDR3 contains 15 residues. The germline CDR1 and CDR2 sequences are MDHEN and SYDVKM. Trimming shortened V by 7 bases and J by 5 bases, and 19 bases separated the two germline ends. The DNA for the CDR3 is TGTGCCAGCATGGAGCGGCCCCGCCTCCAAGATACGCAGTATTTT. Encoded protein: CASMERPRLQDTQYF.

Points on this clone: This same CDR3 is encoded by further DNA sequences in the sample. The chain couples TRBV5-1 to TRBJ2-1; 10 bases line up with TRBD2. V was pared by 0 bases and J by 3 bases, with 3 bases of the junction left unmatched. The CDR3 loop spans 16 amino acids. Looked up from germline, CDR1 is SGHRS and CDR2 is YFSETQ. Here the CDR3 DNA reads TGCGCCAGCAGCTTGGGAGGACTAGCGGTCTACAATGAGCAGTTCTTC. Encoded protein: CASSLGGLAVYNEQFF.

The chain employs TRBV28 and TRBJ2-1, with a weak D call TRBD2 (5 bases). Germline CDR1 is MDHEN and CDR2 is SYDVKM. CDR3 length: 13 amino acids. Trimming removed 5 bases at V and 5 bases at J, with 10 bases between. CDR3 nucleotide sequence: TGTGCCAGCAGTGCGGGCCAAAACAATGAGCAGTTCTTC. This encodes CASSAGQNNEQFF.

This chain joins TRBV4-1 and TRBJ1-2; the D is unclear. Between the trimmed V and J ends, which lost 1 base and 5 bases, there was a span of 14 bases. Looked up from germline, CDR1 is MGHRA and CDR2 is YSYEKL. The CDR3 runs to 15 residues. CDR3 protein: CASSQGRQVDYGYTF. CDR3 nucleotides: TGCGCCAGCAGCCAAGGTCGTCAGGTAGATTATGGCTACACCTTC.

The chain is built from TRBV6-1 and TRBJ2-1; no clear D gene. Per germline, CDR1 MNHNS and CDR2 SASEGT. This CDR3 is built from 11 residues. V gave up 2 bases and J gave up 6 bases, with 2 bases separating them. CDR3 sequence reads: CASSEPNEQFF. CDR3 bases: TGTGCCAGCAGTGAACCCAATGAGCAGTTCTTC.

This rearrangement joins TRBV11-2 to TRBJ2-6; 8 bases map to TRBD1. CDR3 length equals 18 residues. The ends lost 7 bases at V and 3 bases at J; junction bases unmatched: 14. Germline V gene data show CDR1 as SGHAT and CDR2 as FQNNGV. The CDR3 loop is CASNRGFTSLYGANVLTF. CDR3 sequence (DNA): TGTGCCAGCAACAGGGGGTTTACTTCACTTTATGGGGCCAACGTCCTGACTTTC.

The rearrangement uses TRBV27 and TRBJ2-5; D is possibly TRBD2 (6 bases). The germline V gene has CDR1 MNHEY and CDR2 SMNVEV (reference sequence). The CDR3 totals 14 residues. Trimming took off 6 bases at V and 2 bases at J, with 13 bases between the two ends. The CDR3 DNA reads as TGTGCCAGCAGCTCTCTAGCGCCTCAAGAGACCCAGTACTTC. Translation gives CASSSLAPQETQYF.

The CDR3, as DNA: TGTGCCAGCAGCTTGCTCCCAGGGGGGGGCACTGAAGCTTTCTTT. Translated: CASSLLPGGGTEAFF. The chain combines TRBV5-4 with TRBJ1-1, with 7 bases that match TRBD1. The V gene end was trimmed by 1 base and the J gene end by 4 bases; junction bases not matched to a gene: 7. Germline assignment: CDR1 SGHNT and CDR2 YYREEE (reference sequence). The CDR3 extends over 15 amino acids.

With respect to this clone: An end of the junction differs from the germline gene, which may be a read error. The chain carries TRBV7-7 and TRBJ2-1; the match to TRBD2 covers 11 bases. Per the germline V gene, CDR1 is SSHAT and CDR2 is FNYEAQ (reference sequence). The CDR3 runs to 19 residues. This CDR3 reads CASSRYPGLAVGAYNEQFF. DNA for the CDR3: TGTGCTAGCAGCCGGTATCCGGGACTAGCGGTCGGAGCCTACAATGAGCAGTTCTTC.

This clone showed up just a few times. V and J are TRBV11-3 and TRBJ2-1; 7 bases match TRBD1. Unmatched junction bases numbered 8, after V lost 3 bases and J lost 0 bases. This CDR3 spans 17 amino acids. Per germline, CDR1 SGHNT and CDR2 YENEEA. The CDR3 bases are TGTGCCAGCAGCTTGGGCGCCGGGACAGACTCCTACAATGAGCAGTTCTTC. It yields the protein CASSLGAGTDSYNEQFF.

V gene TRBV19 combines with J gene TRBJ2-6; the D gene is possibly TRBD1 (6 bases). Looked up from germline, CDR1 is LNHDA and CDR2 is SQIVND (reference sequence). Trimming left V 4 bases short and J 2 bases short, with 6 bases between. The CDR3 loop spans 14 amino acids. As DNA, the CDR3 is TGTGCCAGTAGTACAGGGGCTGGGGCCAACGTCCTGACTTTC. It codes for CASSTGAGANVLTF.

The chain employs TRBV19 and TRBJ2-3, with TRBD2 as a possible D gene (5 bases). In germline, CDR1 is LNHDA, CDR2 SQIVND (reference sequence). Trimming took 7 bases from V and 0 from J, leaving 14 bases between them. This CDR3 is 15 amino acids long. CDR3 residues: CASTPRGLSTDTQYF. In nucleotides, the CDR3 is TGTGCCAGTACCCCGAGAGGGCTAAGCACAGATACGCAGTATTTT.